The TCR beta chain under discussion was sequenced for a study of CD8+ T cells in alopecia areata (dated by TCRdb to the late 2010s). A note on the overall study: Treated patients were enrolled in an open-label pilot trial of oral tofacitinib at 5 to 10 mg twice daily for moderate-to-severe alopecia areata. RNA came from the PAXgene miRNA kit for fixed scalp, the miRNeasy kit for PBMCs, and the RNeasy kit for mouse skin. Amplification of TCRbeta CDR3 regions was done by immunoSEQ multiplex PCR using 35 Vbeta forward primers and 13 Jbeta reverse primers. Human TCRbeta sequencing covered scalp tissue and sorted CD4+ and CD8+ peripheral blood T cells from patchy and totalis/universalis alopecia areata patients and healthy controls. Patients stayed on tofacitinib for 6 to 18 months and then had 6 months of follow-up off drug so that delayed response and recurrence could be assessed. Biopsies were taken from tofacitinib-treated patients at baseline and again at 4 and 24 weeks into treatment, and several of those patients also had a later scalp biopsy. The study used high-throughput TCRbeta sequencing to examine T cell clonal expansion in alopecia areata, in both the C3H/HeJ mouse model and human patients. Scalp clonality was compared across normal scalp (n=4), patchy alopecia areata scalp (n=8), and alopecia totalis/universalis scalp (n=8). Study-wide conclusions, independent of this receptor: Compared with normal scalp, lesional scalp had higher clonality and more expanded CD8+ clones, particularly in alopecia totalis/universalis, a pattern that suggests antigenic drive. Shared TCR sequences between patients were less evident than in mice, which may be partly attributable to HLA diversity in the patient population. Unlike mouse skin, which is dominated by gammadelta T cells, normal human skin has resident alphabeta T cells that are also sequenced, and this complicates analysis of the scalp TCR repertoire.

Libraries were constructed by the immunoSEQ multiplex PCR assay. RNA was extracted from all samples and reverse transcribed into cDNA, which served as template for TCR sequencing. SuperScript III was used for first-strand cDNA synthesis, primed with a 2:1 mix of oligo-dT and random hexamers. A synthetic immune receptor repertoire was used to measure amplification bias, and any remaining bias was corrected computationally. Under the source paper's analysis protocol: Raw reads were preprocessed for error removal, and CDR3 was defined according to IMGT conventions as running from the conserved cysteine to phenylalanine. To get clonality, Shannon entropy was normalized by log2 of the number of productive unique TCRs and the result was subtracted from 1. CD4 or CD8 identity of scalp clones was inferred by cross-referencing scalp TCRbeta sequences with sorted blood CD4 and CD8 repertoires. TCRdb's version of the immuneACCESS table is confined to in-frame rearrangements and falls short of the full clone set. An unresolved V gene accounts for under half of the shortfall where checked; the remainder is of unknown origin. V and J calls and clone size are those listed in that table; D and trimming were worked out from the DNA. This sample lists 150,000 or so clones; about 70% were detected once. Jointly, the top ten make up roughly 11% of the sample.

Including the terminal cysteine and phenylalanine, the CDR3 comprises 14 residues. This entry keeps only the CDR3 DNA: 42 bases, framed from base 1. The germline V gene encodes CDR1 MNHEY and CDR2 SMNVEV (reference sequence). V loses 7 bases of germline sequence and J loses 8 bases, and the interval between the two ends is 20 bases. The sample's time point label, in plain terms: baseline before oral tofacitinib. Peripheral blood and lesional scalp punch biopsies were obtained from patients with alopecia areata. PBMCs were isolated by density centrifugation and stained for CD3, CD4 and CD8, and CD4+ and CD8+ T cells were sorted on a FACSAria. As to this clone: It has no known antigen specificity. No base quality values were provided; no much bigger clone lies one nucleotide off.

The sample consisted of CD8+ T cells sorted from blood, taken at week 0. Rearrangement joined TRBV27 to TRBJ1-2, with a weak D call of TRBD1 (5 bases match). This receptor was taken from a human donor with alopecia areata. The DNA reads as follows: TGTGCCAGCAAGGGTCTAGGGGTGAGGAACGGCTACACCTTC. Its protein is CASKGLGVRNGYTF.